The 32 T cell receptor beta chains below all came from one sample that was sequenced in a study of control samples from healthy donors and cancer patients (dated by TCRdb to the early 2020s). The library was made by the immunoSEQ multiplex PCR assay. TCRdb limited this immuneACCESS table to in-frame rearrangements with V and J called. A share of clones is missing; checked studies link under half to unresolved V genes, and the rest is unexplained. The sample table holds roughly 150,000 clones, of which about nine tenths were seen once. Around 4.6% of the sample is in the top ten clones. The sample comprised blood. These receptors were collected from a man between 25 and 39 years old in good health.

The gene calls are TRBV6-5 and TRBJ1-4; D is unresolved. Per the germline V gene, CDR1 is MNHEY and CDR2 is SVGAGI. The length of the CDR3 is 15 residues. The ends were cut back, 6 bases at V and 7 bases at J, with 18 bases in the middle. CDR3 loop: CASRHEAATREKLFF. CDR3 bases: TGTGCCAGCAGGCACGAGGCGGCAACTCGTGAAAAACTGTTTTTT.

The chain is built from TRBV24-1 and TRBJ2-5, with 10 bases lining up with TRBD1. The CDR3 runs 15 residues. Germline CDR1 and CDR2: KGHDR and SFDVKD. The junction had 6 bases not matched to a gene; V was cut back by 6 bases and J by 3 bases. CDR3 in amino acids: CATSSTGTGEETQYF. The DNA for the CDR3 is TGTGCCACCAGTAGCACCGGGACAGGGGAAGAGACCCAGTACTTC.

V is TRBV6-5 and J is TRBJ2-7; TRBD2 matches at 13 bases. Germline V gene sequence: CDR1 MNHEY, CDR2 SVGAGI. The CDR3 extends over 14 amino acids. V dropped 6 bases and J dropped 3; count of bases not matched to a gene: 2. CDR3 residues: CASRGLAGNYEQYF. The DNA for the CDR3 is TGTGCCAGCAGGGGACTAGCGGGGAACTACGAGCAGTACTTC.

The chain employs TRBV28 and TRBJ2-1; D is uncertain. The V end lost 8 bases, the J end lost 9 bases, and 14 bases lay between the germline ends. The germline V gene encodes CDR1 MDHEN and CDR2 SYDVKM. The CDR3 totals 12 residues. CDR3 protein: CASGWYGGEQFF. The CDR3 DNA sequence: TGTGCCAGCGGCTGGTACGGCGGTGAGCAGTTCTTC.

The rearrangement links TRBV7-9 to TRBJ2-7, with D perhaps assigned TRBD1 or TRBD2 (5 bases each). Trimming removed 0 bases at V and 5 bases at J, with 11 bases between. CDR1 SEHNR and CDR2 FQNEAQ come from the germline V gene (reference sequence). The CDR3 has 14 residues. The CDR3 is CASSLAFGTDEQYF. The CDR3 nucleotides are TGTGCCAGCAGCTTAGCGTTCGGGACGGACGAGCAGTACTTC.

This chain connects TRBV4-3 to TRBJ2-7; D possibly corresponds to TRBD2 (6 bases). This CDR3 contains 13 residues. Germline CDR1 reads LGHNA; CDR2 reads YSLEER. V dropped 2 bases and J dropped 3 bases, with 8 bases sitting between them. CDR3 sequence (DNA): TGCGCCAGCAGCCAACTAGCGAACTACGAGCAGTACTTC. It codes for CASSQLANYEQYF.

This clone was seen a few times. The chain is built from TRBV19 and TRBJ1-2; tentatively, D is TRBD1 (6 bases). Germline-derived CDR1 and CDR2 are LNHDA and SQIVND (reference sequence). The CDR3 extends over 17 amino acids. V was trimmed by 4 bases and J by 2 bases, leaving 20 bases between them. This chain's CDR3 is CASSSAEGGTTNYGYTF. CDR3 bases: TGTGCCAGTAGTAGCGCAGAGGGGGGTACTACAAACTATGGCTACACCTTC.

The chain uses TRBV21-1 and TRBJ2-3; the listed D gene, TRBD2, was not tested against the DNA. TRBV21-1 is described as a pseudogene. This CDR3 contains 13 residues. CDR3 bases: TGTGCCAGCAGCAAAAGTTTAGCTCCTCCGCAGTATTTT. Its protein product is CASSKSLAPPQYF.

This chain uses TRBV7-3 with TRBJ2-1; D unclear. The CDR3 loop spans 14 amino acids. Germline lookup yields CDR1 SGHTA and CDR2 FQGTGA. Trimming left V 1 base short and J 9 bases short, with 13 bases between. The CDR3 here is CASSLSKGKGEQFF. The CDR3 DNA sequence: TGTGCCAGCAGCTTAAGTAAGGGCAAGGGTGAGCAGTTCTTC. The full variable domain, with the rest looked up from reference TRBV7-3 and TRBJ2-1, is GAGVSQTPSNKVTEKGKYVELRCDPISGHTALYWYRQSLGQGPEFLIYFQGTGAADDSGLPNDRFFAVRPEGSVSTLKIQRTERGDSAVYLCASSLSKGKGEQFFGPGTRLTVL.

The chain joins TRBV9 to TRBJ1-1; D remains ambiguous. Germline loops: CDR1 SGDLS, CDR2 YYNGEE. There are 14 residues in the CDR3. Trimming took 2 bases from V and 3 from J, leaving 11 bases between them. CDR3 in DNA: TGTGCCAGCAGCGTGGGTACTGTCGACACTGAAGCTTTCTTT. This encodes CASSVGTVDTEAFF.

The V call is TRBV2, the J call TRBJ1-5; no definite D call. There are 13 residues in the CDR3. The germline CDR1 and CDR2 sequences are SNHLY and FYNNEI. Trimming stripped 1 base from V and 7 bases from J, with 8 bases between. The chain's CDR3 is CASSEGGGQPQHF. The CDR3 DNA is TGTGCCAGCAGTGAAGGGGGAGGGCAGCCCCAGCATTTT.

The count of this clone is one. The genes are TRBV6-5 and TRBJ2-5; 8 bases map to TRBD2. The ends lost 4 bases at V and 5 bases at J; junction bases unmatched: 9. Germline loops: CDR1 MNHEY, CDR2 SVGAGI. This CDR3 has 15 amino acids. The DNA of the CDR3 is TGTGCCAGCAGTTCCCTAGCGGGCGGGCCCGAGACCCAGTACTTC. Encoded protein: CASSSLAGGPETQYF.

V is TRBV6-5 and J is TRBJ2-2; D gene unclear. CDR3 size: 14 residues. Germline-derived CDR1 and CDR2 are MNHEY and SVGAGI. The germline V and J ends were trimmed by 5 bases and 6 bases, with 13 bases remaining between them. The CDR3 bases are TGTGCCAGCAGTCCCCCCCTCGTTTCCGGGGAGCTGTTTTTT. This translates into CASSPPLVSGELFF.

This clone was observed a handful of times. The chain combines TRBV4-1 with TRBJ2-7, with 12 nucleotides matching TRBD1. The germline V gene encodes CDR1 MGHRA and CDR2 YSYEKL. Trimming took 6 bases from V and 3 from J; bases not matched to a gene: 9. The CDR3 runs 16 residues. CDR3 DNA sequence: TGCGCCAGCAGTTTCTCCGGGACAGGGGGCGTCTACGAGCAGTACTTC. Residues: CASSFSGTGGVYEQYF.

The rearrangement joins TRBV6-5 to TRBJ1-6; unclear D gene. From germline, CDR1 is MNHEY and CDR2 SVGAGI. The V gene lost 8 bases and the J gene lost 5 bases, with 10 bases spanning the gap. This CDR3 is 13 amino acids long. The CDR3 DNA sequence: TGTGCCAGCCACCTTGACGATAATTCACCCCTCCACTTT. Translated: CASHLDDNSPLHF.

The chain joins TRBV7-3 to TRBJ2-4; TRBD1 matches 11 bases. CDR1 is SGHTA and CDR2 is FQGTGA in the germline V gene. CDR3 length: 15 amino acids. The V segment lost 8 bases and the J segment 2 bases; nucleotides outside the gene matches: 5. The CDR3 DNA is TGTGCCAGCCGGACAGGGGGCGCCCCCAAAAACATTCAGTACTTC. This gives the protein CASRTGGAPKNIQYF.

This rearrangement joins TRBV5-4 to TRBJ2-5, with TRBD2 identical over 7 bases. Germline V gene sequence: CDR1 SGHNT, CDR2 YYREEE (reference sequence). The V gene end was trimmed by 4 bases and the J gene end by 5 bases; junction bases not matched to a gene: 5. The CDR3 runs to 13 residues. The CDR3 sequence: CASSIAGRETQYF. The CDR3 coding sequence is TGTGCCAGCAGCATAGCGGGCCGGGAGACCCAGTACTTC. Supplemented by reference TRBV5-4 and TRBJ2-5, the full variable domain reads ETGVTQSPTHLIKTRGQQVTLRCSSQSGHNTVSWYQQALGQGPQFIFQYYREEENGRGNFPPRFSGLQFPNYSSELNVNALELDDSALYLCASSIAGRETQYFGPGTRLLVL.

This clone has just one count. The chain combines TRBV2 with TRBJ1-6, with 7 bases fitting TRBD1. V gave up 10 bases and J gave up 7 bases; unmatched junction bases: 7. CDR1 SNHLY and CDR2 FYNNEI come from the germline V gene. The CDR3 runs to 13 residues. The CDR3: CATVDRVNSPLHF. The CDR3 DNA sequence: TGTGCCACCGTCGACAGGGTAAATTCACCCCTCCACTTT.

This chain connects TRBV24-1 to TRBJ2-7; tentative D call: TRBD2 (5 bases). Germline lookup yields CDR1 KGHDR and CDR2 SFDVKD. V lost 9 bases, J lost 0 bases, and 8 bases lay in between. This CDR3 has 12 residues. In DNA form, the CDR3 reads TGTGCCACCGAGGGCAACTCCTACGAGCAGTACTTC. Amino acids: CATEGNSYEQYF.

V is TRBV9 and J is TRBJ2-5; 8 bases line up with TRBD2. The CDR3 sequence is 15 residues long. V trimming: 4 bases; J trimming: 2 bases; junction bases outside the gene matches: 7. Germline V gives CDR1 SGDLS, CDR2 YYNGEE. The CDR3 nucleotides read TGTGCCAGCAGCTTTAGCGGGGTCTCACAAGAGACCCAGTACTTC. Translation gives CASSFSGVSQETQYF. The variable domain in full, with the rest retrieved from reference TRBV9 and TRBJ2-5, is DSGVTQTPKHLITATGQRVTLRCSPRSGDLSVYWYQQSLDQGLQFLIQYYNGEERAKGNILERFSAQQFPDLHSELNLSSLELGDSALYFCASSFSGVSQETQYFGPGTRLLVL.

V gene TRBV5-4 combines with J gene TRBJ2-5; no reliable D call. The CDR3 runs 12 residues. The V and J ends lost 3 bases and 5 bases respectively, with 8 bases between them. Germline assignment: CDR1 SGHNT and CDR2 YYREEE (reference sequence). The CDR3 spells CASSSTRETQYF. The DNA for the CDR3 is TGTGCCAGCAGCTCCACGAGGGAGACCCAGTACTTC.

The chain employs TRBV9 and TRBJ2-2; 9 bases align to TRBD1. Trimming at V came to 3 bases and at J to 4 bases, leaving 7 bases not matched to a gene. CDR1 is SGDLS, CDR2 YYNGEE, per germline. The CDR3 runs to 16 residues. Here the CDR3 reads CASSGVGGQGTGELFF. The CDR3 DNA sequence: TGTGCCAGCAGCGGCGTTGGGGGACAGGGCACCGGGGAGCTGTTTTTT. Together with reference TRBV9 and TRBJ2-2, the CDR3 gives the full variable domain: DSGVTQTPKHLITATGQRVTLRCSPRSGDLSVYWYQQSLDQGLQFLIQYYNGEERAKGNILERFSAQQFPDLHSELNLSSLELGDSALYFCASSGVGGQGTGELFFGEGSRLTVL.

This clone was seen just once. The chain joins TRBV2 to TRBJ2-2; no clear D. This CDR3 is 16 amino acids long. In germline, CDR1 is SNHLY, CDR2 FYNNEI. V gave up 0 bases and J gave up 4 bases, with 12 bases separating them. CDR3 protein: CASSEAQRAPTGELFF. Here the CDR3 DNA reads TGTGCCAGCAGTGAAGCGCAAAGGGCACCCACCGGGGAGCTGTTTTTT. Using reference TRBV2 and TRBJ2-2 for the parts outside the CDR3, the full variable domain is EPEVTQTPSHQVTQMGQEVILRCVPISNHLYFYWYRQILGQKVEFLVSFYNNEISEKSEIFDDQFSVERPDGSNFTLKIRSTKLEDSAMYFCASSEAQRAPTGELFFGEGSRLTVL.

The J gene is TRBJ2-7, the V gene TRBV18; 9 nucleotides line up with TRBD2. CDR1 is KGHSH and CDR2 is LQKENI in the germline V gene. The CDR3 has 15 residues. V lost 6 bases, J lost 3 bases, and 9 bases stayed unmatched. The CDR3, as DNA: TGTGCCAGCTCGCCGGCGCGGGGGGGCAACTACGAGCAGTACTTC. This encodes CASSPARGGNYEQYF.

This clone was observed once. The chain uses TRBV6-2 or TRBV6-3 and TRBJ1-5, with TRBD1 as a possible D gene (5 bases). The CDR3 consists of 17 residues. V was pared by 4 bases and J by 1 base, with 17 bases between. Germline CDR1 reads MNHEY; CDR2 reads SVGEGT. CDR3 protein: CASSSRGPGPSNQPQHF. The CDR3 nucleotides read TGTGCCAGCAGTTCCCGGGGCCCGGGGCCCAGCAATCAGCCCCAGCATTTT.

This rearrangement joins TRBV30 to TRBJ2-7; D might be TRBD2 (5 bases). The V end was cut by 2 bases, the J end by 7 bases, with 12 bases between. CDR1 GTSNPN and CDR2 SVGIG come from the germline V gene (reference sequence). The CDR3 contains 12 residues. CDR3 sequence reads: CAWSSFGGEQYF. CDR3 DNA sequence: TGTGCCTGGAGTTCTTTTGGCGGGGAGCAGTACTTC. Filled out from reference TRBV30 and TRBJ2-7, the complete variable domain reads SQTIHQWPATLVQPVGSPLSLECTVEGTSNPNLYWYRQAAGRGLQLLFYSVGIGQISSEVPQNLSASRPQDRQFILSSKKLLLSDSGFYLCAWSSFGGEQYFGPGTRLTVT.

With respect to this clone: The identical CDR3 is also encoded by other nucleotide sequences in the sample. The V gene is TRBV5-1, the J gene TRBJ1-1, with D tentatively TRBD1 (5 bases). There are 14 residues in the CDR3. Looked up from germline, CDR1 is SGHRS and CDR2 is YFSETQ. V was trimmed by 4 bases and J by 1 base, leaving 11 bases between them. The DNA of the CDR3 is TGCGCCAGCAGCCCCGGGACGGGGAACACTGAAGCTTTCTTT. It yields the protein CASSPGTGNTEAFF.

The V and J genes are TRBV12-3 or TRBV12-4 and TRBJ1-5; tentatively, D is TRBD1 (6 bases). The length of the CDR3 is 13 residues. Trimming took off 8 bases at V and 6 bases at J, with 14 bases between the two ends. CDR3 sequence: CASRIQQGQPQHF. CDR3 DNA: TGTGCCAGCCGCATCCAACAGGGTCAGCCCCAGCATTTT.

The chain links TRBV6-5 to TRBJ2-1; 7 bases map to TRBD2. The CDR3 spans 15 residues. From germline, CDR1 is MNHEY and CDR2 SVGAGI. Unmatched junction bases numbered 13, after V lost 6 bases and J lost 8 bases. CDR3 sequence (DNA): TGTGCCAGCAGGCCCGCCGCGGGGGAGTGGGATGAGCAGTTCTTC. Its translation is CASRPAAGEWDEQFF.

V and J are TRBV27 and TRBJ2-7; D is possibly TRBD1 (6 bases). The V gene's germline CDR1 is MNHEY and CDR2 SMNVEV (reference sequence). V lost 3 bases, J lost 3 bases, and 6 bases lay in between. The CDR3 consists of 12 residues. The CDR3 here is CASSLDSYEQYF. CDR3 DNA sequence: TGTGCCAGCAGTTTGGACAGCTACGAGCAGTACTTC.

The chain has TRBV5-6 and TRBJ2-5, with D possibly matching TRBD1 (6 bases). Between the trimmed V and J ends, which lost 6 bases and 1 base, there was a span of 22 bases. The germline CDR1 and CDR2 sequences are SGHDT and YYEEEE. The CDR3 contains 17 residues. CDR3 in amino acids: CASNEPLYRDLQETQYF. The CDR3 nucleotides read TGTGCCAGCAACGAACCCCTTTACAGGGATCTCCAAGAGACCCAGTACTTC.

The V gene is TRBV5-6, the J gene TRBJ2-7; D might be TRBD1 (6 bases). Trimming removed 0 bases from V and 0 bases from J, with 10 bases in between. The CDR3 extends over 15 amino acids. Germline V gives CDR1 SGHDT, CDR2 YYEEEE. The CDR3 region has the DNA TGTGCCAGCAGCTTGGGGCAGGGGTTCTCCTACGAGCAGTACTTC. It codes for CASSLGQGFSYEQYF.